These 29 T cell receptor beta chains were sequenced from one sample in a study of blood T cell repertoires in COVID-19. The table came from immunoSEQ multiplex PCR; TCRdb's copy has only in-frame clones and leaves some out. The sample records about 150,000 clones, around four fifths being singletons. Sequencing was performed on PBMCs or T cells enriched from blood (not recorded which). The receptors derive from a woman aged 45-65 years who had recovered from COVID-19.

A note on this clone: An end of the junction does not agree with germline; a read error may underlie this. The chain joins TRBV5-1 to TRBJ2-3; 8 bases are shared with TRBD2. Germline V CDR1 and CDR2: SGHRS, YFSETQ. The CDR3 has 16 residues. The chain's CDR3 is CASSLGYGGGTDTQYF. The CDR3 region has the DNA TGCGCCAGCAGCCTGGGATACGGGGGGGGCACGGATACGCAGTATTTT.

This clone appeared once. The CDR3 spells CASSQDSRNTEAFF. DNA for the CDR3: TGCGCCAGCAGCCAGGACTCGAGGAACACTGAAGCTTTCTTT. V is TRBV4-1 and J is TRBJ1-1; D is undetermined. Trimming pared 3 bases from V and 1 base from J, leaving 9 bases between. Germline CDR1 MGHRA, CDR2 YSYEKL. The CDR3 sequence is 14 residues long.

The J gene is TRBJ1-2, the V gene TRBV29-1; no definite D call. This CDR3 contains 9 residues. Trimming took off 3 bases at V and 7 bases at J, with 3 bases between the two ends. CDR1 and CDR2 (germline): SQVTM, ANQGSEA. CDR3 sequence: CSVDSGYTF. CDR3 bases: TGCAGCGTTGATAGTGGCTACACCTTC.

The count of this clone is one. The V call is TRBV4-3, the J call TRBJ2-3; 8 bases agree with TRBD1. Germline assignment: CDR1 LGHNA and CDR2 YSLEER. Trimming cost V 5 bases and J 0 bases; bases outside gene matches: 1. This CDR3 comprises 14 residues. DNA for the CDR3: TGCGCCAGCAGCACAGGGGGTAGCACAGATACGCAGTATTTT. It yields the protein CASSTGGSTDTQYF.

The V call is TRBV4-3, the J call TRBJ2-7, with D uncertain. The germline V gene encodes CDR1 LGHNA and CDR2 YSLEER. The V and J ends lost 3 bases and 3 bases respectively, with 9 bases between them. The CDR3 totals 13 residues. The CDR3 protein is CASSHSRDYEQYF. CDR3 in DNA: TGCGCCAGCAGCCATAGCAGAGACTACGAGCAGTACTTC.

The genes are TRBV11-2 and TRBJ1-2, with D tentatively TRBD1 (5 bases). Germline CDR1 is SGHAT and CDR2 is FQNNGV. CDR3 length: 13 amino acids. V was cut by 3 bases and J by 2 bases, with 7 bases left in between. CDR3 DNA sequence: TGTGCCAGCAGCTTCAGGGAAAACTATGGCTACACCTTC. Its protein product is CASSFRENYGYTF.

V is TRBV12-3 or TRBV12-4 and J is TRBJ1-1; D perhaps matches TRBD1 (5 bases). The CDR3 covers 11 residues. The ends were cut back, 8 bases at V and 4 bases at J, with 8 bases in the middle. DNA for the CDR3: TGTGCCAGCGGCGGGGGCACTGAAGCTTTCTTT. Residues: CASGGGTEAFF.

The chain recombines TRBV5-1 with TRBJ2-7, with TRBD1 matching over 8 bases. Germline V gene data show CDR1 as SGHRS and CDR2 as YFSETQ. This CDR3 is built from 15 residues. Trimming removed 0 bases from V and 2 bases from J; junction bases left unmatched: 4. As DNA, the CDR3 is TGCGCCAGCAGCTTGGAAGACAGGGGCGCCTACGAGCAGTACTTC. Translated, it gives CASSLEDRGAYEQYF.

The chain is built from TRBV28 and TRBJ1-1, with D maybe TRBD1 (5 bases). The CDR3 length is 14 residues. The germline gives CDR1 MDHEN, CDR2 SYDVKM. V was pared by 6 bases and J by 1 base, with 12 bases between. CDR3 DNA: TGTGCCAGCAGGCCAGGAGGGGCGAACACTGAAGCTTTCTTT. It yields the protein CASRPGGANTEAFF.

The V gene is TRBV27, the J gene TRBJ1-5; TRBD1 is a possible D gene (6 bases). With 6 bases removed from V and 0 bases from J, the gap between germline ends came to 15 bases. The CDR3 spans 16 residues. Germline V gives CDR1 MNHEY, CDR2 SMNVEV (reference sequence). CDR3 nucleotides: TGTGCCAGCAGAGCTCTGCAGGGGTTTAGCAATCAGCCCCAGCATTTT. As protein: CASRALQGFSNQPQHF.

This clone was picked up one time. The genes are TRBV27 and TRBJ1-2, with TRBD1 matching 7 bases. Trimming at V came to 4 bases and at J to 4 bases, leaving 6 bases not matched to a gene. The CDR3 consists of 14 residues. Germline V gene sequence: CDR1 MNHEY, CDR2 SMNVEV (reference sequence). The CDR3 sequence is CASSSGGQVYGYTF. The CDR3 DNA follows: TGTGCCAGCAGTTCGGGCGGACAGGTCTATGGCTACACCTTC.

The chain's CDR3 is CASSDLGERNSPLHF. The DNA of the CDR3 is TGTGCCAGCAGTGATCTCGGGGAACGAAATTCACCCCTCCACTTT. The V call is TRBV2, the J call TRBJ1-6, with D unclear. Trimming took 3 bases from V and 7 from J, leaving 13 bases between them. The CDR3 consists of 15 residues. From germline, CDR1 is SNHLY and CDR2 FYNNEI.

V usage is TRBV25-1 and J usage is TRBJ2-5; perhaps TRBD1 as D (6 bases). V was shortened by 6 bases and J by 4 bases, with 15 bases between the two germline ends. Per the germline V gene, CDR1 is MGHDK and CDR2 is SYGVNS. The CDR3 has 14 residues. The CDR3 sequence is CASRGAGGGETQYF. CDR3 sequence (DNA): TGTGCCAGCAGGGGGGCAGGAGGTGGAGAGACCCAGTACTTC.

In DNA form, the CDR3 reads TGTGCCAGTAGTACGAGGACAGTCTCTTCCAACGTCCTGACTTTC. Translated, it gives CASSTRTVSSNVLTF. The chain combines TRBV19 with TRBJ2-6; TRBD1 is a possible D gene (6 bases). With 4 bases removed from V and 8 bases from J, the gap between germline ends came to 15 bases. Germline V lookup: CDR1 LNHDA, CDR2 SQIVND (reference sequence). The CDR3 has 15 residues.

The chain employs TRBV9 and TRBJ2-3, with 12 bases matching TRBD2. Germline trimming cut 3 bases from V and 3 bases from J; bases unmatched to any gene: 11. The CDR3 runs 18 residues. Germline values: CDR1 SGDLS, CDR2 YYNGEE. Here the CDR3 reads CASSGLAGELGGTDTQYF. The CDR3 region has the DNA TGTGCCAGCAGCGGACTAGCGGGAGAATTGGGAGGGACAGATACGCAGTATTTT.

CDR3 nucleotides: TGTGCCAGCTCACCACCAGATTTTAGGGGAAAACTGTTTTTT. This codes for CASSPPDFRGKLFF. The chain uses TRBV18 and TRBJ1-4, with D tentatively TRBD1 (5 bases). The germline gives CDR1 KGHSH, CDR2 LQKENI. Trimming pared 0 bases from V and 10 bases from J, leaving 12 bases between. The CDR3 is 14 residues long.

The rearrangement joins TRBV18 to TRBJ2-1, with 8 positions matching TRBD1. The V gene end was trimmed by 0 bases and the J gene end by 2 bases; junction bases not matched to a gene: 3. Germline values: CDR1 KGHSH, CDR2 LQKENI. The CDR3 has 16 amino acids. The CDR3 DNA follows: TGTGCCAGCTCACCACCGGAGACAGGGGCCTACAATGAGCAGTTCTTC. It translates to CASSPPETGAYNEQFF.

In its sample, this clone was seen a few times. The chain combines TRBV5-6 with TRBJ1-1; 9 nucleotides line up with TRBD1. CDR1 and CDR2 (germline): SGHDT, YYEEEE. This CDR3 is 17 amino acids long. Germline trimming cut 2 bases from V and 4 bases from J; bases unmatched to any gene: 12. The CDR3 DNA reads as TGTGCCAGCAGCTTAAGCCTTGGGACAGGGAGGGCCACTGAAGCTTTCTTT. It translates to CASSLSLGTGRATEAFF. The variable domain in full, with the rest retrieved from reference TRBV5-6 and TRBJ1-1, is DAGVTQSPTHLIKTRGQQVTLRCSPKSGHDTVSWYQQALGQGPQFIFQYYEEEERQRGNFPDRFSGHQFPNYSSELNVNALLLGDSALYLCASSLSLGTGRATEAFFGQGTRLTVV.

The chain joins TRBV11-2 to TRBJ2-1; 9 bases align to TRBD2. There are 15 residues in the CDR3. J gave up 7 bases and V 6 bases, and 10 bases lay outside the gene matches. Per germline, CDR1 SGHAT and CDR2 FQNNGV. The CDR3 protein is CASSRASSGGNEQFF. The CDR3 DNA is TGTGCCAGCAGTCGTGCTAGTAGCGGGGGAAATGAGCAGTTCTTC.

The chain combines TRBV6-5 with TRBJ2-7; D may be TRBD2 (6 bases). V gave up 6 bases and J gave up 6 bases, with 18 bases separating them. This CDR3 spans 14 amino acids. Germline CDR1 and CDR2: MNHEY and SVGAGI. The CDR3 is CASRSGPLTGEQYF. CDR3 bases: TGTGCCAGCAGGAGCGGGCCCCTCACGGGCGAGCAGTACTTC.

The rearrangement uses TRBV7-2 and TRBJ2-7, with TRBD2 matching over 11 bases. V dropped 6 bases and J dropped 2; count of bases not matched to a gene: 3. Germline CDR1 and CDR2: SGHTA and FQGNSA. The CDR3 is 14 residues long. CDR3: CASSFSGGAYEQYF. The CDR3 DNA sequence: TGTGCCAGCAGTTTTAGCGGGGGGGCCTACGAGCAGTACTTC.

CDR3 protein: CASSGTPNTEAFF. The CDR3 bases are TGTGCCAGCAGCGGGACACCGAACACTGAAGCTTTCTTT. The chain carries TRBV3-1 (or the pseudogene TRBV3-2) and TRBJ1-1; TRBD1 is a possible D gene (6 bases). The CDR3 is made up of 13 amino acids. Trimming pared 5 bases from V and 1 base from J, leaving 8 bases between. Germline-derived CDR1 and CDR2 are LGHDT and YNNKEL (reference sequence).

V and J are TRBV6-6 and TRBJ1-2; D might be TRBD1 (6 bases). Trimming took off 7 bases at V and 2 bases at J, with 14 bases between the two ends. The length of the CDR3 is 14 residues. Germline assignment: CDR1 MNHNY and CDR2 SVGAGI (reference sequence). CDR3 sequence reads: CASTLGQFNYGYTF. Written as DNA, the CDR3 is TGTGCCAGCACTCTCGGACAGTTCAACTATGGCTACACCTTC.

This clone was recorded a few times. This rearrangement joins TRBV6-5 to TRBJ1-1, with D maybe TRBD1 (6 bases). Germline CDR1 MNHEY, CDR2 SVGAGI. The CDR3 spans 15 residues. Between the trimmed V and J ends, which lost 10 bases and 0 bases, there was a span of 18 bases. As DNA, the CDR3 is TGTGCCACCCTCGTGACAGGCCCAATGAACACTGAAGCTTTCTTT. It codes for CATLVTGPMNTEAFF.

V is TRBV6-5 and J is TRBJ1-3; D not resolved. V dropped 0 bases and J dropped 0 bases, with 6 bases sitting between them. This CDR3 has 15 amino acids. Germline V lookup: CDR1 MNHEY, CDR2 SVGAGI. CDR3 in amino acids: CASSYSRTSGNTIYF. The CDR3 DNA follows: TGTGCCAGCAGTTACTCGCGAACCTCTGGAAACACCATATATTTT.

This clone has a count of ten or more. The chain uses TRBV28 and TRBJ1-1; D not certain. V gave up 7 bases and J gave up 5 bases, with 11 bases separating them. The germline V gene has CDR1 MDHEN and CDR2 SYDVKM. The CDR3 covers 12 residues. The DNA for the CDR3 is TGTGCCAGCAATGAGGAAAGAACTGAAGCTTTCTTT. It codes for CASNEERTEAFF.

The genes are TRBV3-1 (or the pseudogene TRBV3-2) and TRBJ2-3; TRBD2 aligns across 11 bases. V trimming: 4 bases; J trimming: 11 bases; junction bases outside the gene matches: 8. The CDR3 extends over 14 amino acids. Looked up from germline, CDR1 is LGHDT and CDR2 is YNNKEL (reference sequence). The CDR3 sequence: CASSLLVSGGGQYF. CDR3 nucleotide sequence: TGTGCCAGCAGCCTACTGGTTAGCGGGGGGGGGCAGTATTTT.

The chain couples TRBV6-2 or TRBV6-3 to TRBJ1-1, with a possible D match to TRBD1 (5 bases). V lost 2 bases and J 1 base, leaving 11 bases between the germline ends. CDR1 and CDR2 (germline): MNHEY, SVGEGT. This CDR3 has 15 residues. This chain's CDR3 is CASSYQGRENTEAFF. The CDR3 nucleotides are TGTGCCAGCAGTTACCAGGGTAGGGAGAACACTGAAGCTTTCTTT.

The chain couples TRBV6-5 to TRBJ1-1; D possibly corresponds to TRBD1 (5 bases). Germline assignment: CDR1 MNHEY and CDR2 SVGAGI. The CDR3 runs to 14 residues. V was shortened by 2 bases and J by 1 base, with 8 bases between the two germline ends. In DNA, the CDR3 is TGTGCCAGCAGTTACCCAGGGAAGAACACTGAAGCTTTCTTT. The encoded protein is CASSYPGKNTEAFF.